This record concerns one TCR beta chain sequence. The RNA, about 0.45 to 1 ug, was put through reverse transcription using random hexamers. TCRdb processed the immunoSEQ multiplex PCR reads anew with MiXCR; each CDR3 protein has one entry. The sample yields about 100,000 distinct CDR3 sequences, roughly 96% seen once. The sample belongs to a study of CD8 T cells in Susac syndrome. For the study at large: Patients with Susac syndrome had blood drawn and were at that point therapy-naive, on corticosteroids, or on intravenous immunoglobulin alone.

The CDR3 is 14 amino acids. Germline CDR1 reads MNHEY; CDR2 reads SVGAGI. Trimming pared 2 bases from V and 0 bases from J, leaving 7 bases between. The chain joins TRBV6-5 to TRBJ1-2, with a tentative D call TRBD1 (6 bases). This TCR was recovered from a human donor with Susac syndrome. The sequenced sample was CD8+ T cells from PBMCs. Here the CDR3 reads CASSYRQANYGYTF. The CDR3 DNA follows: TGTGCCAGCAGTTACCGACAGGCTAACTATGGCTACACCTTC.